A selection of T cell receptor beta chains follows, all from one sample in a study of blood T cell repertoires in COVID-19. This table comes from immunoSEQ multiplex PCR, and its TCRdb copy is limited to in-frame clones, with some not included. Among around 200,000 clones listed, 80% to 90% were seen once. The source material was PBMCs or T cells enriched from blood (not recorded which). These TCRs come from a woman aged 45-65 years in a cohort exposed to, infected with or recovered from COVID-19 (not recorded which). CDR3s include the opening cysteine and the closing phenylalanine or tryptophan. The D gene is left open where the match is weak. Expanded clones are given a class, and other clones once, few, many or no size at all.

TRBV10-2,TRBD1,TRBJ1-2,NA,CATKQGAEGYTF,TGCGCCACCAAACAGGGGGCCGAGGGCTACACCTTC
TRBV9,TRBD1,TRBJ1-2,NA,CASSASGQPYGYTF,TGTGCCAGCAGCGCCTCGGGACAGCCCTATGGCTACACCTTC
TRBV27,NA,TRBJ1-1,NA,CASSLYWGGGTEAFF,TGTGCCAGCAGTTTATATTGGGGGGGAGGCACTGAAGCTTTCTTT
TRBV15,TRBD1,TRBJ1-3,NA,CATSRRPGQGGNTIYF,TGTGCCACCAGCAGACGTCCGGGACAGGGAGGAAACACCATATATTTT
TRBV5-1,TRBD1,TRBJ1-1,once,CASSLGKTGWIMNTEAFF,TGCGCCAGCAGCTTGGGGAAGACAGGGTGGATTATGAACACTGAAGCTTTCTTT
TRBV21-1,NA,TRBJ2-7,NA,CASSPTDRSYEQYF,TGTGCCAGCAGCCCCACGGACAGGTCCTACGAGCAGTACTTC
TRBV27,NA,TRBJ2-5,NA,CASSLNPWRGQETQYF,TGTGCCAGCAGTTTAAACCCCTGGCGGGGCCAAGAGACCCAGTACTTC
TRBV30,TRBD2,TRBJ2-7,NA,CAWKTSGNYEQYF,TGTGCCTGGAAGACTAGCGGGAACTACGAGCAGTACTTC
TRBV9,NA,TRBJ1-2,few,CASSVDEGVSGYGYTF,TGTGCCAGCAGCGTAGATGAGGGGGTCTCGGGGTATGGCTACACCTTC
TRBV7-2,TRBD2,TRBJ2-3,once,CASSLQISGGARTDTQYF,TGTGCCAGCAGCTTACAGATTAGCGGGGGGGCGCGCACAGATACGCAGTATTTT
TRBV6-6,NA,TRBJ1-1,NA,CASSPPGLIEAFF,TGTGCCAGCAGCCCACCGGGACTCATTGAAGCTTTCTTT
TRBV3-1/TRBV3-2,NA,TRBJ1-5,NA,CASSQQSGVGQPQHF,TGTGCCAGCAGCCAGCAGTCAGGGGTCGGTCAGCCCCAGCATTTT
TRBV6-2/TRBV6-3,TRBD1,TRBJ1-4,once,CASSYDEGAGEKLFF,TGTGCCAGCAGTTATGACGAGGGGGCAGGTGAAAAACTGTTTTTT
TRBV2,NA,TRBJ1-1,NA,CASNGRVTEAFF,TGTGCCAGCAACGGCCGGGTAACTGAAGCTTTCTTT
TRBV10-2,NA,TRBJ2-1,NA,CASRDGGPYNEQFF,TGCGCCAGCAGAGACGGGGGGCCCTACAATGAGCAGTTCTTC
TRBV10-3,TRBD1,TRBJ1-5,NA,CAISETGGRQPQHF,TGTGCCATCAGTGAGACAGGGGGCCGTCAGCCCCAGCATTTT
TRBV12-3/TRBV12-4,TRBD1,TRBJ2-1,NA,CASSSGQPNEQFF,TGTGCCAGCAGTTCGGGACAGCCCAATGAGCAGTTCTTC
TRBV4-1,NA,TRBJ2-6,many,CASSQADSSSGANVLTF,TGCGCCAGCAGCCAAGCGGACAGCAGCTCTGGGGCCAACGTCCTGACTTTC
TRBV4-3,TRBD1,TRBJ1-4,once,CASSQAPRTGGEEKLFF,TGCGCCAGCAGCCAAGCTCCGAGGACAGGGGGCGAGGAAAAACTGTTTTTT
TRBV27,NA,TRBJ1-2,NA,CASSFRAEGGYTF,TGTGCCAGCAGTTTCAGGGCGGAAGGAGGCTACACCTTC
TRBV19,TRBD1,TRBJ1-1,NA,CASSMPGQGRAFF,TGTGCCAGTAGTATGCCGGGACAGGGACGAGCTTTCTTT
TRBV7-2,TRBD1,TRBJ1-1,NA,CASSRSGTGLYTEAFF,TGTGCCAGCAGCCGCTCCGGGACAGGGTTGTACACTGAAGCTTTCTTT
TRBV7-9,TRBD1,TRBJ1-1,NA,CASSLGQGKNTEAFF,TGTGCCAGCAGCCTCGGACAGGGGAAGAACACTGAAGCTTTCTTT
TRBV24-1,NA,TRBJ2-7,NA,CATRNFLGAYEQYF,TGTGCCACCAGAAACTTTTTGGGGGCATACGAGCAGTACTTC
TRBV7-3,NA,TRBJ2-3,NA,CASSFRGSGTDTQYF,TGTGCCAGCAGCTTCCGCGGGTCAGGCACAGATACGCAGTATTTT
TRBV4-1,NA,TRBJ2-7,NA,CASSQTVLQGSYEQYF,TGCGCCAGCAGCCAAACCGTTCTACAGGGCTCCTACGAGCAGTACTTC
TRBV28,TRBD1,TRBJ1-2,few,CASSLTGDGYTF,TGTGCCAGCAGTTTGACAGGGGATGGCTACACCTTC
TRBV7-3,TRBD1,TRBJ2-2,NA,CASSLEWTGGNLFF,TGTGCCAGCAGCCTAGAATGGACAGGCGGAAACCTGTTTTTT
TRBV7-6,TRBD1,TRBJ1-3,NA,CASSLGTGAKGGNTIYF,TGTGCCAGCAGCTTAGGAACAGGGGCCAAGGGTGGAAACACCATATATTTT
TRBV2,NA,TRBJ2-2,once,CASSAGAAGELFF,TGTGCCAGCAGTGCAGGGGCGGCCGGGGAGCTGTTTTTT
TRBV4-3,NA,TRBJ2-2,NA,CASSQGSPGELFF,TGCGCCAGCAGCCAAGGGAGCCCCGGGGAGCTGTTTTTT
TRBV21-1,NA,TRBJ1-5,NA,CASSICDGGQGRRPQHF,TGTGCCAGCAGCATCTGCGACGGCGGACAGGGGAGGAGGCCCCAGCATTTT
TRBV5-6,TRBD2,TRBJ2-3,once,CASSPHQQLARNTDTQYF,TGTGCCAGCAGCCCCCACCAGCAACTAGCGAGAAACACAGATACGCAGTATTTT
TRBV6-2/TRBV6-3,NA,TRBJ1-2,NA,CASSYQPDKINYGYTF,TGTGCCAGCAGTTACCAACCCGACAAAATTAACTATGGCTACACCTTC
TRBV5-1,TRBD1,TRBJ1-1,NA,CASSPGTGMYTEAFF,TGCGCCAGCAGCCCCGGGACAGGGATGTACACTGAAGCTTTCTTT
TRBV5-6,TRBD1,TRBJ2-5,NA,CASSTGQRETQYF,TGTGCCAGCAGCACGGGACAGCGGGAGACCCAGTACTTC
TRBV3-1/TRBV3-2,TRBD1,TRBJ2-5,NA,CASSQDPRTGTYTETQYF,TGTGCCAGCAGCCAAGACCCAAGGACAGGGACCTACACGGAGACCCAGTACTTC
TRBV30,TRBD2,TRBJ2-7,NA,CAWSDPPSSGGARHEQYF,TGTGCCTGGAGTGACCCTCCCTCTAGCGGGGGGGCGAGGCACGAGCAGTACTTC